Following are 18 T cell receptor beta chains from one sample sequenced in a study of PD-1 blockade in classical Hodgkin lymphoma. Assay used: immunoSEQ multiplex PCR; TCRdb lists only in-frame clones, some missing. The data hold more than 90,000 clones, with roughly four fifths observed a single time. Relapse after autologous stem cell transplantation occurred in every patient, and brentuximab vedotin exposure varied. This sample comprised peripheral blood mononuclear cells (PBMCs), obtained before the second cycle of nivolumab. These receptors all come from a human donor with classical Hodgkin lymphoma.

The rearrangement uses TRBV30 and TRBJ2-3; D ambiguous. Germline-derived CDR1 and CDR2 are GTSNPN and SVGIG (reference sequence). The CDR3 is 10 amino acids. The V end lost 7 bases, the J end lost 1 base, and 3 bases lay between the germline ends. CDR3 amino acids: CASRTDTQYF. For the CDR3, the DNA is TGTGCCTCCCGCACAGATACGCAGTATTTT.

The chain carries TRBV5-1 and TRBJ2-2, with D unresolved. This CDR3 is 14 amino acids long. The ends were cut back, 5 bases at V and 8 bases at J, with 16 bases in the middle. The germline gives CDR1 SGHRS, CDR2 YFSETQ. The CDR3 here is CASSVDPVGGELFF. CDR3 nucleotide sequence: TGCGCCAGCAGTGTGGATCCCGTGGGAGGGGAGCTGTTTTTT.

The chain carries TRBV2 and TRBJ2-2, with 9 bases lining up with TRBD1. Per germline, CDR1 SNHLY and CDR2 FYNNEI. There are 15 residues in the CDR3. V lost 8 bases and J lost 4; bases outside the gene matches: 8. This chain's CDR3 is CASRGTGLITGELFF. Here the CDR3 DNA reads TGTGCCAGCCGTGGGACAGGGCTGATCACCGGGGAGCTGTTTTTT.

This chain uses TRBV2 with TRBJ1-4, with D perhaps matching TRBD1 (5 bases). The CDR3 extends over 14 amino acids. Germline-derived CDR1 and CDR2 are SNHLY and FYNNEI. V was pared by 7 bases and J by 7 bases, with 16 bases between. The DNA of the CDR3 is TGTGCCAGCATCGGGGACCTGGAAGGTGAAAAACTGTTTTTT. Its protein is CASIGDLEGEKLFF.

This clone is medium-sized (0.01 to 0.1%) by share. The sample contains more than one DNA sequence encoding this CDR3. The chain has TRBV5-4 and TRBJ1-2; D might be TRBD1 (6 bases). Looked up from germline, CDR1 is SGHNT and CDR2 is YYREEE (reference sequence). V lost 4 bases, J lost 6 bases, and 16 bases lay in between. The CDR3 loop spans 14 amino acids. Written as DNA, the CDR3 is TGTGCCAGCAGCCCGACGGGGGGGCGGGATGGCTACACCTTC. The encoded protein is CASSPTGGRDGYTF.

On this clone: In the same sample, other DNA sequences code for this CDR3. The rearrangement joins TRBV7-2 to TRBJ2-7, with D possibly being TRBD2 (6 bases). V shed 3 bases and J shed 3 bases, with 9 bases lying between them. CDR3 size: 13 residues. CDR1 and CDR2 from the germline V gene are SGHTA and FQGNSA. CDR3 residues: CASSFTGSYEQYF. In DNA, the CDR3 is TGTGCCAGCAGCTTCACCGGGAGCTACGAGCAGTACTTC. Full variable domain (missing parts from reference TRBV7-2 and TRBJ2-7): GAGVSQSPSNKVTEKGKDVELRCDPISGHTALYWYRQSLGQGLEFLIYFQGNSAPDKSGLPSDRFSAERTGGSVSTLTIQRTQQEDSAVYLCASSFTGSYEQYFGPGTRLTVT.

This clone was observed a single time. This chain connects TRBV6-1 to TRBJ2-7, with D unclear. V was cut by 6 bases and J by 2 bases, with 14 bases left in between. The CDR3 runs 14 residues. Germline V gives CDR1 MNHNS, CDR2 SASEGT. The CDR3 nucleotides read TGTGCCAGCAGGCCGACAATTCAACCCTACGAGCAGTACTTC. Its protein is CASRPTIQPYEQYF.

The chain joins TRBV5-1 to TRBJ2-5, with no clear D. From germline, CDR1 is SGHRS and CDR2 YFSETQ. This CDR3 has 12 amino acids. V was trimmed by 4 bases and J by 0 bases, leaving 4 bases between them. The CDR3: CASSLNQETQYF. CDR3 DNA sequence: TGCGCCAGCAGCCTGAACCAAGAGACCCAGTACTTC. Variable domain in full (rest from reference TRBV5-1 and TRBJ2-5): KAGVTQTPRYLIKTRGQQVTLSCSPISGHRSVSWYQQTPGQGLQFLFEYFSETQRNKGNFPGRFSGRQFSNSRSEMNVSTLELGDSALYLCASSLNQETQYFGPGTRLLVL.

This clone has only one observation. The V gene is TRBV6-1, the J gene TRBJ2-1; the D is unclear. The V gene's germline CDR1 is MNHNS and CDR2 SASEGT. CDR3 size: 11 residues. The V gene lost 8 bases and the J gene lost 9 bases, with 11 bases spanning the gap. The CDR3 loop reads CASGTGGEQFF. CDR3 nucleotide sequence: TGTGCCAGCGGTACCGGTGGTGAGCAGTTCTTC.

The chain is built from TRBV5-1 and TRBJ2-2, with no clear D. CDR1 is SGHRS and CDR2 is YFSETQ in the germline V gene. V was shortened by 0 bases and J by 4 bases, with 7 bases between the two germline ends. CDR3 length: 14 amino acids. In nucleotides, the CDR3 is TGCGCCAGCAGCTTGGACAAGCTCACCGGGGAGCTGTTTTTT. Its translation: CASSLDKLTGELFF.

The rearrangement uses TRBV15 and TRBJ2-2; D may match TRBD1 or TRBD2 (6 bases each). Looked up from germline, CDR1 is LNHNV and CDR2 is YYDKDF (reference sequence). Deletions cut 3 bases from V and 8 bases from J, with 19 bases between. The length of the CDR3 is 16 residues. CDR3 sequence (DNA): TGTGCCACCAGCAGCGGCACAGGGAGGAGGATGGGGGAGCTGTTTTTT. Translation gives CATSSGTGRRMGELFF.

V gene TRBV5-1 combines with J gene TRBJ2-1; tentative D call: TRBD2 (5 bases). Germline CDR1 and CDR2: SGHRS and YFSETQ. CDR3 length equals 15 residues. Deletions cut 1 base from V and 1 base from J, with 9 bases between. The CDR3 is CASSLSGGSYNEQFF. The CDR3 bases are TGCGCCAGCAGCTTGAGCGGCGGTTCCTACAATGAGCAGTTCTTC.

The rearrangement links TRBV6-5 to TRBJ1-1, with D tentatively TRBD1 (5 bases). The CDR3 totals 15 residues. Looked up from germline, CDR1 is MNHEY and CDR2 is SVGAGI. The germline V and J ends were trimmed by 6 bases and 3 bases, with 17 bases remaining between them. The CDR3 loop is CASRPPGRSHTEAFF. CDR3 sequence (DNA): TGTGCCAGCAGGCCCCCGGGACGGTCACACACTGAAGCTTTCTTT.

CDR3 region: CAWSVSGVQFF. The CDR3 DNA reads TGTGCCTGGAGTGTATCGGGGGTGCAGTTCTTC. This chain uses TRBV30 with TRBJ2-1; a possible D gene is TRBD2 (6 bases). Germline V lookup: CDR1 GTSNPN, CDR2 SVGIG (reference sequence). The CDR3 has 11 residues. V lost 0 bases, J lost 12 bases, and 9 bases lay in between.

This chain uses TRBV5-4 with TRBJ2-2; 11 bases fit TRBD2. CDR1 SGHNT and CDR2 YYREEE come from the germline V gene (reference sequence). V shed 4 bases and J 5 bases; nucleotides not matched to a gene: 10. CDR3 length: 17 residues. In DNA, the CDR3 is TGTGCCAGCAGCATCGGGGTGACTAGCGGGAATACCGGGGAGCTGTTTTTT. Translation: CASSIGVTSGNTGELFF.

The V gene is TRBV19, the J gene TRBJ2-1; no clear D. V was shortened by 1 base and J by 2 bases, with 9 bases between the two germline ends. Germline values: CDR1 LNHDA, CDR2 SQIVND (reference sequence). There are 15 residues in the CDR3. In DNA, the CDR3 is TGTGCCAGTAGTATAGTGGGCGGAACCTACAATGAGCAGTTCTTC. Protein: CASSIVGGTYNEQFF.

This chain's CDR3 is CASRDTATNEKLFF. CDR3 coding DNA: TGTGCCAGCAGGGACACCGCAACTAATGAAAAACTGTTTTTT. The chain combines TRBV6-6 with TRBJ1-4; tentatively, D is TRBD1 (5 bases). The CDR3 covers 14 residues. V lost 6 bases and J lost 0, with 8 bases in between. The germline V gene encodes CDR1 MNHNY and CDR2 SVGAGI (reference sequence).

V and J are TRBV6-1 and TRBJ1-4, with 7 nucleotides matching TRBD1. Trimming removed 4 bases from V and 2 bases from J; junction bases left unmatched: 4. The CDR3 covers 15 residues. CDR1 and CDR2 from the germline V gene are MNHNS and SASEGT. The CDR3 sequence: CASSGIGGTNEKLFF. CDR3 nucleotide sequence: TGTGCCAGCAGTGGAATAGGGGGCACTAATGAAAAACTGTTTTTT.